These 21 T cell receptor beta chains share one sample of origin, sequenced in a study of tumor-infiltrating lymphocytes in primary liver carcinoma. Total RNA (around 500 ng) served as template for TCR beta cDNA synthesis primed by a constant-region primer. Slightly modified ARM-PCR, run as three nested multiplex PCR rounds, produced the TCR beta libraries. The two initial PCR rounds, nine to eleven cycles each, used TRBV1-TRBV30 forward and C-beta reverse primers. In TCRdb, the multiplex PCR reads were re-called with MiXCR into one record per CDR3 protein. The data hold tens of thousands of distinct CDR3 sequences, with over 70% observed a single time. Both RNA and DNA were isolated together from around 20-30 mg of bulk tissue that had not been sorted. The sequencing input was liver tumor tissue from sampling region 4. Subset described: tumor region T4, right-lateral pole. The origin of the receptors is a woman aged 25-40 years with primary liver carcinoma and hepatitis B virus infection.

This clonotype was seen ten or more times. CDR3 loop: CAWSVGRGGWETQYF. The CDR3 DNA reads as TGTGCCTGGAGTGTCGGCAGGGGTGGGTGGGAGACCCAGTACTTC. The chain uses TRBV30 and TRBJ2-5; possible D gene TRBD1, 6 bases. The ends were cut back, 0 bases at V and 5 bases at J, with 16 bases in the middle. This CDR3 spans 15 amino acids. Germline V CDR1 and CDR2: GTSNPN, SVGIG (reference sequence).

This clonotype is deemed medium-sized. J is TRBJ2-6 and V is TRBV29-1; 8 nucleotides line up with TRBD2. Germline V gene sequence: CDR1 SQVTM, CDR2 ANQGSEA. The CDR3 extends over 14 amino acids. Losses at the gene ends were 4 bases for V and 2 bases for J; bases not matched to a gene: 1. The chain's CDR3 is CSVAGGTGANVLTF. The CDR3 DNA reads TGCAGCGTTGCGGGGGGGACTGGGGCCAACGTCCTGACTTTC.

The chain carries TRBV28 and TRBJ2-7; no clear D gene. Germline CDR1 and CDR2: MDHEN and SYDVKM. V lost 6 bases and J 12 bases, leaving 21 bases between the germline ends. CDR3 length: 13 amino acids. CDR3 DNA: TGTGCCAGCAGGAGATGGGGTGGCTACGAGGTGTACTTC. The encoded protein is CASRRWGGYEVYF.

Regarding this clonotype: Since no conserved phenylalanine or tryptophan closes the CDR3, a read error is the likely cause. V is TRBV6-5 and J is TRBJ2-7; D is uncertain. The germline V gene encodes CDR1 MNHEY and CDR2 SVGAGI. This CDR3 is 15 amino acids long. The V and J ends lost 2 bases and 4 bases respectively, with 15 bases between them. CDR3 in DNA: TGTGCCAGCAGTTACAAGAACAGCAGCTCTTACGAGCAGTACCTC. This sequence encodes CASSYKNSSSYEQYL.

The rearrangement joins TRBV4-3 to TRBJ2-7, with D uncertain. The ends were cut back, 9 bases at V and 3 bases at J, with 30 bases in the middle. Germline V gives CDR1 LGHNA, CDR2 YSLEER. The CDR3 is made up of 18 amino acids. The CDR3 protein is CARSQAVTVGHISYEQYF. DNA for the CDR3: TGCGCCAGAAGTCAAGCTGTGACGGTGGGTCACATTAGCTACGAGCAGTACTTC.

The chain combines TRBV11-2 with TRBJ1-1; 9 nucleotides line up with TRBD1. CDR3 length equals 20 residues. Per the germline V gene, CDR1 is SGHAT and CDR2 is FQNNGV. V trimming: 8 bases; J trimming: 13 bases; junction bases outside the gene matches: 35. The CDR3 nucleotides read TGTGCCAGCGGCGCTCGGTACAGGGGGCGCAAGAGGTGGAGTAACACTGGAGGTTTCTTT. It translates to CASGARYRGRKRWSNTGGFF. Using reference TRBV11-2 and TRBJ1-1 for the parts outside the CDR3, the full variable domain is EAGVAQSPRYKIIEKRQSVAFWCNPISGHATLYWYQQILGQGPKLLIQFQNNGVVDDSQLPKDRFSAERLKGVDSTLKIQPAKLEDSAVYLCASGARYRGRKRWSNTGGFFGQGTRLTVV.

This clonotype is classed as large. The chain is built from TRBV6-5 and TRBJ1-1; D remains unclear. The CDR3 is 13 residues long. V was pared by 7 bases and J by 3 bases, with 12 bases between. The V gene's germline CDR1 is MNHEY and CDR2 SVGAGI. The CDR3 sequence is CASTEGTYTEAFF. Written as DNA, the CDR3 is TGTGCCAGCACTGAGGGAACTTACACTGAAGCTTTCTTT.

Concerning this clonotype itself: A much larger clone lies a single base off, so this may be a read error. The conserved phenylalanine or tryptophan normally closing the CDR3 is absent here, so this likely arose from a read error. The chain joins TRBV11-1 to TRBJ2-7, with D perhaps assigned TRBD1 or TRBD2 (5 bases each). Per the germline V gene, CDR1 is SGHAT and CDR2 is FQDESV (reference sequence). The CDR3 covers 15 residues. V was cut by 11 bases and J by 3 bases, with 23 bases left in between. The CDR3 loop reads CADSPRDARFYEQYL. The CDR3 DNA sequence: TGTGCCGACAGCCCCCGGGACGCCCGTTTCTACGAGCAGTACCTC.

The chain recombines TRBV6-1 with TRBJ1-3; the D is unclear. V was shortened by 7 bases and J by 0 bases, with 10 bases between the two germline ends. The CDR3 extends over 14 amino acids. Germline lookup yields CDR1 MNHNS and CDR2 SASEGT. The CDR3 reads CASNGVVSGNTIYF. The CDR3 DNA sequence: TGTGCCAGCAATGGAGTTGTCTCTGGAAACACCATATATTTT.

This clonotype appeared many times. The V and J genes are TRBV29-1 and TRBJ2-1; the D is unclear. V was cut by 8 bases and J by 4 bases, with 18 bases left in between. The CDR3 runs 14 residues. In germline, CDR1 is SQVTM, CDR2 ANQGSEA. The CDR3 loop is CSIVGLIGYNEQFF. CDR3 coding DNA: TGCAGCATTGTCGGGCTAATAGGTTACAATGAGCAGTTCTTC.

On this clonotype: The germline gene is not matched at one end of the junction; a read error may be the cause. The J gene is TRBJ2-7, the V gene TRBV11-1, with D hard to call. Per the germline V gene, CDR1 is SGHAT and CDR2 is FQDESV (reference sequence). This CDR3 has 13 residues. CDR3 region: CASSLGYLSEQHF. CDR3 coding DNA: TGTGCCAGCAGCCTAGGATACCTCAGCGAGCAGCACTTC. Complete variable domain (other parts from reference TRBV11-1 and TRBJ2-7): EAEVAQSPRYKITEKSQAVAFWCDPISGHATLYWYRQILGQGPELLVQFQDESVVDDSQLPKDRFSAERLKGVDSTLKIQPAELGDSAMYLCASSLGYLSEQHFGPGTRLTVT.

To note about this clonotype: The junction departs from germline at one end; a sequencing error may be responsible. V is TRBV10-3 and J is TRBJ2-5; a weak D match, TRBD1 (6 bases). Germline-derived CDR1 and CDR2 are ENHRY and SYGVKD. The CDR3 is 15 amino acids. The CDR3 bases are TGTGCCATCCGTGAGTCGGCTATCAGACAGGATACCCAGTACTTC. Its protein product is CAIRESAIRQDTQYF.

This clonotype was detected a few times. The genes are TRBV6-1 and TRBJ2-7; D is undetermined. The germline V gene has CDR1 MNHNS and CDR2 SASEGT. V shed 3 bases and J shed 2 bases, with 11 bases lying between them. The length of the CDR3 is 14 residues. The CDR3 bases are TGTGCCAGCAGTGACTTCGGGCCGCCCTACGAGCAGTACTTC. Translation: CASSDFGPPYEQYF.

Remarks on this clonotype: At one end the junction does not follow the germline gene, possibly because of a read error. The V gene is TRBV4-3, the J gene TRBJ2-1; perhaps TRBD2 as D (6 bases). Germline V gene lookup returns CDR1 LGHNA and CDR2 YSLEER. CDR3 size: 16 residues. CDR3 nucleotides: TGCGCCAGCGGCCAAGATGCGGGAAACTCCTACAATGAGCAGTTCTTT. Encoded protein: CASGQDAGNSYNEQFF.

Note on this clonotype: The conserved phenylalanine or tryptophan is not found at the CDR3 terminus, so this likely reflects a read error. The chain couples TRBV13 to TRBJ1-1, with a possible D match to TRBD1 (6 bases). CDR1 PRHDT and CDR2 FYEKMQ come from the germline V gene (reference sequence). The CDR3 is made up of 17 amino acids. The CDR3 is CASSLGGFGIGGSEAFS. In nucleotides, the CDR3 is TGTGCGAGCAGCTTAGGAGGGTTTGGTATTGGGGGCTCTGAAGCTTTCTCT.

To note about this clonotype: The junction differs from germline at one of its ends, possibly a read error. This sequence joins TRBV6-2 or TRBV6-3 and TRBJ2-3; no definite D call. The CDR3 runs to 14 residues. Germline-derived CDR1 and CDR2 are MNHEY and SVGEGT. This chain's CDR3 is CASSLSEITDTLYF. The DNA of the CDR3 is TGTGCCAGCAGTCTATCGGAAATTACAGATACGCTGTATTTT.

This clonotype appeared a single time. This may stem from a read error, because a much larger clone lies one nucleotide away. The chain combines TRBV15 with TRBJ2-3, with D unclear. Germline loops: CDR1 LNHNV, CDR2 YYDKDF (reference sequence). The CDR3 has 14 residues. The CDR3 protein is CATSRGGIGDTRYF. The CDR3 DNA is TGTGCCACCAGCAGAGGTGGGATTGGGGATACGCGGTATTTT.

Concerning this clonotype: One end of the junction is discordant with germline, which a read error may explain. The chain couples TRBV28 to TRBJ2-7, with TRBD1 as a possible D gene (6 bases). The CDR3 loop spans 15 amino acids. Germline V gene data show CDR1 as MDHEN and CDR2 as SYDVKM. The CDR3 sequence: CASSLHPQGFYKQYF. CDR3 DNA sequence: TGTGCCAGCAGTTTGCACCCCCAGGGGTTTTACAAGCAGTATTTC.

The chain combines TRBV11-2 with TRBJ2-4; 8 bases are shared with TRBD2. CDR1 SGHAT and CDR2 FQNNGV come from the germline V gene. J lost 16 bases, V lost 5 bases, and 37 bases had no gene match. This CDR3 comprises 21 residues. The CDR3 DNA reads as TGTGCCAGCAGCCATGCCGGGACATTTACCGGGACCAGCGGGAGACAAAACATTCGATACTTC. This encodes CASSHAGTFTGTSGRQNIRYF.

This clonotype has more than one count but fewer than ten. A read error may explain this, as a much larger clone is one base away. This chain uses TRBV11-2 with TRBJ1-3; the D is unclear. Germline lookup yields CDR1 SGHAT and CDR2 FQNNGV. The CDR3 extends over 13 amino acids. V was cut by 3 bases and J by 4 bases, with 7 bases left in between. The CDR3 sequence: CASSFPCGNTIYF. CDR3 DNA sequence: TGTGCCAGCAGCTTCCCCTGCGGAAACACCATATATTTT.

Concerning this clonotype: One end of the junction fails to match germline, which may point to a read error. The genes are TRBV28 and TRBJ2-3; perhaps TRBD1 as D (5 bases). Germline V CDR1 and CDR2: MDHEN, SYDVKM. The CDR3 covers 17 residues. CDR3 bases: TGTGTCAGCAGTTTTGACAGTAAGAGGTGGGGCACAGATACGCAATATTTT. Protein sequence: CVSSFDSKRWGTDTQYF.